This T cell receptor beta chain was observed in a study of cytomegalovirus exposure and HLA in healthy donors. Study background: Around 80 million unique TCR sequences came from HLA-typed donors in an early release.

Study-level points and caveats: Researchers left out some V segments, among them TRBV6-2 and TRBV6-3, as indistinguishable. Rare TCR sequences predominated, though certain public TCRs were found in many donors. As a later analysis showed, several of the most significant clusters appeared to be linked to common viral pathogens.

The PCR made use of 60 Vbeta and 13 Jbeta primers. Clones were sequenced by immunoSEQ multiplex PCR, and TCRdb holds only the in-frame ones, with some missing. The sample comprises over 150,000 clones, 85% of which are singletons, and 1% rests with the top ten. A remark on this clone: The target antigen is unknown.

The V and J ends lost 8 bases and 5 bases respectively, with 10 bases between them. Germline V gene lookup returns CDR1 MDHEN and CDR2 SYDVKM. The CDR3 is 11 amino acids. The J gene is TRBJ2-7, the V gene TRBV28; D is undetermined. The TCR comes from a boy younger than 10 in good health and CMV-seronegative. The material sequenced was PBMCs. For the CDR3, the DNA is TGTGCCAGCGGTAGATTAAACGAGCAGTACTTC. It encodes CASGRLNEQYF.